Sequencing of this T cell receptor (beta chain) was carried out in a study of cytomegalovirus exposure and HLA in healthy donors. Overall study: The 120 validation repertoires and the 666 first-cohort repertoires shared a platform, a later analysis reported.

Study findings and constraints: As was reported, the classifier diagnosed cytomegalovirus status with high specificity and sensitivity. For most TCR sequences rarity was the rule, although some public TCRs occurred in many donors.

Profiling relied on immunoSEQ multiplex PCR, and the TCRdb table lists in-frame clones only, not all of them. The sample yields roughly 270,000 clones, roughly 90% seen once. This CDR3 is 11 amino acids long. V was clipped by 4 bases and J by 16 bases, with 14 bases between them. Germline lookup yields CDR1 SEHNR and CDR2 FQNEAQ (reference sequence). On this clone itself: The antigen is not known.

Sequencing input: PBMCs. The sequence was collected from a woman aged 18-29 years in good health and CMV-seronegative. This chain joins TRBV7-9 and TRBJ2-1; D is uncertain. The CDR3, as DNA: TGTGCCAGCAGCTCTGCGTTAGATTCCTTCTTC. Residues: CASSSALDSFF.